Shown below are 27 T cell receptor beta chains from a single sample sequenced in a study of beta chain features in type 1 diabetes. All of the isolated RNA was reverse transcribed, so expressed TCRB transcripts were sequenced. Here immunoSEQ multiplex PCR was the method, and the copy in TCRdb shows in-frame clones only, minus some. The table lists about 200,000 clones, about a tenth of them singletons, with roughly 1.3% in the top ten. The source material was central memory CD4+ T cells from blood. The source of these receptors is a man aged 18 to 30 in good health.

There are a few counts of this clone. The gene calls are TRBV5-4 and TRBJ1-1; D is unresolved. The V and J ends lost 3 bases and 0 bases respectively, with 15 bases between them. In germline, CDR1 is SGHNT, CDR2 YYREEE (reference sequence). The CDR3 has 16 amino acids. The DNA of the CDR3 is TGTGCCAGCAGCTCCCCTTTACGCGGTTTGAACACTGAAGCTTTCTTT. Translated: CASSSPLRGLNTEAFF.

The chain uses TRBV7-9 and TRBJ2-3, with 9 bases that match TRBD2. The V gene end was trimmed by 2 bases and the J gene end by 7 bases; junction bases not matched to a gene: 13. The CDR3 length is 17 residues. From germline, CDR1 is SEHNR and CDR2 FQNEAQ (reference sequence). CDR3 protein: CASSLYPAGGEIYTQYF. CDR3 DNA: TGTGCCAGCAGCTTATACCCCGCGGGAGGGGAAATCTATACGCAGTATTTT.

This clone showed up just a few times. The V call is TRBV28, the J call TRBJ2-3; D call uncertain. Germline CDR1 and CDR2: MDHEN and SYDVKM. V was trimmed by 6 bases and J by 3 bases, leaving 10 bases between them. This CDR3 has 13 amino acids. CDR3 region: CASRHPRTDTQYF. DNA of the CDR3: TGTGCCAGCAGACATCCTAGAACAGATACGCAGTATTTT.

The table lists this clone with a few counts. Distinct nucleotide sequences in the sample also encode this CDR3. CDR3: CASSVEGQPNTEAFF. The CDR3 bases are TGTGCCAGCAGCGTGGAGGGACAACCTAACACTGAAGCTTTCTTT. The V gene is TRBV9, the J gene TRBJ1-1; tentatively, D is TRBD1 (6 bases). The CDR3 runs to 15 residues. V was pared by 2 bases and J by 2 bases, with 13 bases between. Germline CDR1 SGDLS, CDR2 YYNGEE.

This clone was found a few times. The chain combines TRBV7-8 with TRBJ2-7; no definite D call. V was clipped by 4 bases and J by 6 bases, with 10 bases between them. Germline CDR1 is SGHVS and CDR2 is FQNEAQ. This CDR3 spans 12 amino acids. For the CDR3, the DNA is TGTGCCAGCAGCTCACGAACCCCCGAGCAGTACTTC. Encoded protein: CASSSRTPEQYF.

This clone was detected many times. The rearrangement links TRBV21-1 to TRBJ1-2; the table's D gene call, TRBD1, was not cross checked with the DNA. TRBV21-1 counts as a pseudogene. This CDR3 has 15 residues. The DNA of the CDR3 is TGTGCCAGCAGCGCAAAACAGGGGGCGGACTATGGCTACACCTTC. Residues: CASSAKQGADYGYTF.

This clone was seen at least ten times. The CDR3 DNA sequence: TGTGCCAGCAGCGTAGGGGAGTACAATGAGCAGTTCTTC. Its protein product is CASSVGEYNEQFF. J is TRBJ2-1 and V is TRBV9; TRBD2 is a possible D gene (5 bases). Germline CDR1 is SGDLS and CDR2 is YYNGEE. Trimming cost V 0 bases and J 4 bases, with 5 bases left between them. The CDR3 is 13 residues long.

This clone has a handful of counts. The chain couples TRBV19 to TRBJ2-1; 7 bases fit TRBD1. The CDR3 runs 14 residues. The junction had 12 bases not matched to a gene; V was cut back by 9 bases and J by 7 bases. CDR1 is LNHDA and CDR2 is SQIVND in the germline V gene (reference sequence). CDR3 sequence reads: CASLRQGMGNEQFF. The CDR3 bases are TGTGCCAGCCTCCGACAGGGAATGGGGAATGAGCAGTTCTTC.

CDR3 protein: CAGAAGGTTDTQYF. The CDR3 DNA follows: TGCGCCGGGGCAGCGGGAGGGACCACAGATACGCAGTATTTT. The V gene is TRBV5-1, the J gene TRBJ2-3; 10 nucleotides match TRBD2. The CDR3 contains 14 residues. Germline V lookup: CDR1 SGHRS, CDR2 YFSETQ. The J segment lost 2 bases and the V segment lost 10 bases, leaving 7 bases of the junction unmatched.

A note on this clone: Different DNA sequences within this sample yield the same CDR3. The CDR3 DNA is TGTGCCAGCAGCTTAGGGGCATCTAGCAATGAGCAGTTCTTC. It is translated as CASSLGASSNEQFF. The chain recombines TRBV7-2 with TRBJ2-1; no definite D call. Germline V gene lookup returns CDR1 SGHTA and CDR2 FQGNSA. V was shortened by 1 base and J by 6 bases, with 10 bases between the two germline ends. The CDR3 loop spans 14 amino acids.

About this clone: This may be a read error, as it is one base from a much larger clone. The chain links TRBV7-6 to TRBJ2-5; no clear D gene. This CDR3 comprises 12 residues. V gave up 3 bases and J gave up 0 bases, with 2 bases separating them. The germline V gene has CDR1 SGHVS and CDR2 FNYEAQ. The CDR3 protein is CASSLYQETQYF. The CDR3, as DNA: TGTGCCAGCAGCTTGTACCAAGAGACCCAGTACTTC. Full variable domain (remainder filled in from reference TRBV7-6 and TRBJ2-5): GAGVSQSPRYKVTKRGQDVALRCDPISGHVSLYWYRQALGQGPEFLTYFNYEAQQDKSGLPNDRFSAERPEGSISTLTIQRTEQRDSAMYRCASSLYQETQYFGPGTRLLVL.

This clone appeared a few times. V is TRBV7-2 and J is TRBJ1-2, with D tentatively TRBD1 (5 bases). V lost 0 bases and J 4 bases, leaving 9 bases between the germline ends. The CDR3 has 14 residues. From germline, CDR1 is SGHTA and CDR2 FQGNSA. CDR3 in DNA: TGTGCCAGCAGCTTAGCAGGGGCAGGCTATGGCTACACCTTC. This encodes CASSLAGAGYGYTF.

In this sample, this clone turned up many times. The CDR3 loop is CATRDRGGEQFF. The CDR3 DNA sequence: TGTGCCACCAGGGACAGGGGTGGTGAGCAGTTCTTC. The chain couples TRBV15 to TRBJ2-1, with 9 bases that match TRBD1. Germline CDR1 and CDR2: LNHNV and YYDKDF (reference sequence). The CDR3 spans 12 residues. With V trimmed by 6 bases and J by 9 bases, 3 bases remained unmatched.

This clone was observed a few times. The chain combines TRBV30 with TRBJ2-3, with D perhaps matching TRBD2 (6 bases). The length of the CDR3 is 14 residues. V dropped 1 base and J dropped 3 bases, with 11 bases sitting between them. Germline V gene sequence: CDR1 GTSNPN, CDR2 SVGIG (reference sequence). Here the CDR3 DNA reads TGTGCCTGGAGTGCCAGCGGAGGGACAGATACGCAGTATTTT. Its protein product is CAWSASGGTDTQYF.

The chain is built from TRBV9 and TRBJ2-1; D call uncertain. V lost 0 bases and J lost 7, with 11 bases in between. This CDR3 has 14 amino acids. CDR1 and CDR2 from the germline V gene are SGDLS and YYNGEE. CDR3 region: CASSVAPGPNEQFF. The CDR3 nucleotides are TGTGCCAGCAGCGTAGCCCCGGGTCCGAATGAGCAGTTCTTC.

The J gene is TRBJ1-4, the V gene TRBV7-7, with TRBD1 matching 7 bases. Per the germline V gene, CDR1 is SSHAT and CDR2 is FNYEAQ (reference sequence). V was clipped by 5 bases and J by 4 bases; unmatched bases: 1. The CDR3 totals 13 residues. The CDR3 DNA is TGTGCCAGCAGCGGGACAGTTAATGAAAAACTGTTTTTT. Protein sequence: CASSGTVNEKLFF.

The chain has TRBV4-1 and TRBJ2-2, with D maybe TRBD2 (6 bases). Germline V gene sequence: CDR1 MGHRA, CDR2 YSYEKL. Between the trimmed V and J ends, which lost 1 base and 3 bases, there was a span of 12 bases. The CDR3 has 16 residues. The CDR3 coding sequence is TGCGCCAGCAGCCAAGGGTGGTCTAGCGACACCGGGGAGCTGTTTTTT. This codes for CASSQGWSSDTGELFF.

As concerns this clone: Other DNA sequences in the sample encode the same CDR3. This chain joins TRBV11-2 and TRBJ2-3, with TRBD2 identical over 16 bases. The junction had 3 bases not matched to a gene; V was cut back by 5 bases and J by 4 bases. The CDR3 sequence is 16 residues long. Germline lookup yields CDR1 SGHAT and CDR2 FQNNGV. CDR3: CASSPGTSGRADTQYF. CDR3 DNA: TGTGCCAGCAGCCCAGGGACTAGCGGGAGGGCAGATACGCAGTATTTT.

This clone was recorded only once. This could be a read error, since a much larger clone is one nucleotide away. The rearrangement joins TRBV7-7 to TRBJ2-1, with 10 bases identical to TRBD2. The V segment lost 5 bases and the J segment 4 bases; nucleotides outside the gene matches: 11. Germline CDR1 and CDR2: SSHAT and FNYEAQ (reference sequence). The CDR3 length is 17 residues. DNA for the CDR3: TGTGCCAGCAGCCCACTATGGGGGACTAGCGAATACAATGAGCAGTTCTTC. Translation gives CASSPLWGTSEYNEQFF.

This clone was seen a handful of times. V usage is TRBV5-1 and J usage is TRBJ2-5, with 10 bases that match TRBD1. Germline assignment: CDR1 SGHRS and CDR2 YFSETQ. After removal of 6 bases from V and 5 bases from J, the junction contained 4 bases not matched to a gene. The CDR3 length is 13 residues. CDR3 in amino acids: CASIGTGVETQYF. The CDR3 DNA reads TGCGCCAGCATCGGGACAGGGGTGGAGACCCAGTACTTC. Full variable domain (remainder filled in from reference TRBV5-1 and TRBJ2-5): KAGVTQTPRYLIKTRGQQVTLSCSPISGHRSVSWYQQTPGQGLQFLFEYFSETQRNKGNFPGRFSGRQFSNSRSEMNVSTLELGDSALYLCASIGTGVETQYFGPGTRLLVL.

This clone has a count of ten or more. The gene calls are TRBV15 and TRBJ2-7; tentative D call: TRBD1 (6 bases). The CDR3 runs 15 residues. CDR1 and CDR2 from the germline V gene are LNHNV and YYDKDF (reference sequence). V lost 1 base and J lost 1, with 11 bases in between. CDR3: CATSRAVGQSYEQYF. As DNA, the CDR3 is TGTGCCACCAGCAGAGCGGTAGGACAGTCCTACGAGCAGTACTTC. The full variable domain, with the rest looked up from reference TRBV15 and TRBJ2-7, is DAMVIQNPRYQVTQFGKPVTLSCSQTLNHNVMYWYQQKSSQAPKLLFHYYDKDFNNEADTPDNFQSRRPNTSFCFLDIRSPGLGDTAMYLCATSRAVGQSYEQYFGPGTRLTVT.

CDR3 sequence reads: CASYRYSDGYTF. The CDR3 nucleotides read TGTGCCAGTTACCGCTACTCCGATGGCTACACCTTC. This chain connects TRBV6-5 to TRBJ1-2, with D unresolved. V was clipped by 9 bases and J by 6 bases, with 14 bases between them. Germline V gene lookup returns CDR1 MNHEY and CDR2 SVGAGI. The CDR3 extends over 12 amino acids.

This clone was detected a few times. CDR3 nucleotide sequence: TGTGCCAGCTCGCGCAGGGAAGTGGCAGATACGCAGTATTTT. Translated, it gives CASSRREVADTQYF. The chain couples TRBV7-8 to TRBJ2-3; D is perhaps TRBD1 (5 bases). V lost 8 bases and J lost 4, with 16 bases in between. This CDR3 has 14 amino acids. Germline V gives CDR1 SGHVS, CDR2 FQNEAQ.

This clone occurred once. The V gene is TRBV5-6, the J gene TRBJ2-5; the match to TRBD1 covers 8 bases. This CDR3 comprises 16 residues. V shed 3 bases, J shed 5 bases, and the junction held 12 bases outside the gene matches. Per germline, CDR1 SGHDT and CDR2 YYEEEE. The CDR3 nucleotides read TGTGCCAGCAGCTCCATCCGACAGGGGATGGGGGAGACCCAGTACTTC. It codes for CASSSIRQGMGETQYF. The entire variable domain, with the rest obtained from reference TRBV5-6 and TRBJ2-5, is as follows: DAGVTQSPTHLIKTRGQQVTLRCSPKSGHDTVSWYQQALGQGPQFIFQYYEEEERQRGNFPDRFSGHQFPNYSSELNVNALLLGDSALYLCASSSIRQGMGETQYFGPGTRLLVL.

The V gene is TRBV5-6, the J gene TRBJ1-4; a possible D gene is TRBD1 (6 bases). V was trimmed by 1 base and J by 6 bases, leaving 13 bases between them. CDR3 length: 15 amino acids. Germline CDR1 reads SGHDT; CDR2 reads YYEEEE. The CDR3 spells CASSLNAGVDEKLFF. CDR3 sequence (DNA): TGTGCCAGCAGCTTGAATGCAGGGGTGGATGAAAAACTGTTTTTT.

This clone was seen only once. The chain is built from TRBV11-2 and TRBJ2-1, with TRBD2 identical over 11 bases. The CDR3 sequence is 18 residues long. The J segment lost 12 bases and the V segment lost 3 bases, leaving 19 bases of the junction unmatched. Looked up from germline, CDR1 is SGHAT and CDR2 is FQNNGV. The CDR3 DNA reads TGTGCCAGCAGCTTCATTCCCGCGACTAGCGGGATCACGGGGAGGCAGTTCTTC. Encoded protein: CASSFIPATSGITGRQFF.

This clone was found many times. The CDR3 protein is CASSVLAGERGEQFF. The CDR3 bases are TGTGCCAGCAGCGTGCTAGCGGGAGAGCGCGGTGAGCAGTTCTTC. This sequence joins TRBV9 and TRBJ2-1; 10 positions match TRBD2. The CDR3 spans 15 residues. In germline, CDR1 is SGDLS, CDR2 YYNGEE. V dropped 2 bases and J dropped 9; count of bases not matched to a gene: 8.